The 14 T cell receptor beta chains presented below share a single source sample, sequenced in a study of T-cell memory formation after mild COVID-19. MiXCR was run by TCRdb on the 5' RACE reads, yielding one entry per CDR3 protein. The sample carries about 430,000 distinct CDR3 sequences, approximately 25% recorded once. The sequencing sample was made of PBMCs or a T cell subset sorted from them (not recorded which). Receptors originate from an adult woman who had mild COVID-19 (a few samples of this study predate the infection). Cell type and time point are not known.

V usage is TRBV25-1 and J usage is TRBJ2-5; 9 nucleotides line up with TRBD2. J gave up 4 bases and V 8 bases, and 5 bases lay outside the gene matches. This CDR3 has 13 amino acids. Germline values: CDR1 MGHDK, CDR2 SYGVNS. The CDR3 reads CASQGGGGETQYF. CDR3 in DNA: TGTGCCAGCCAAGGCGGGGGGGGAGAGACCCAGTACTTC.

The gene calls are TRBV19 and TRBJ2-1; TRBD2 aligns across 14 bases. Germline lookup yields CDR1 LNHDA and CDR2 SQIVND (reference sequence). CDR3 length: 16 residues. V lost 4 bases and J lost 8; bases outside the gene matches: 7. The CDR3 bases are TGTGCCAGTAGTAGCCTCGGGACTAGCGGGAGACATGAGCAGTTCTTC. As protein: CASSSLGTSGRHEQFF.

This clonotype has just a few counts. The genes are TRBV7-6 and TRBJ2-3; the match to TRBD1 covers 7 bases. This CDR3 is built from 14 residues. The germline V gene has CDR1 SGHVS and CDR2 FNYEAQ. J lost 6 bases, V lost 4 bases, and 7 bases had no gene match. The CDR3 nucleotides read TGTGCCAGCAGCTCCGGGACAGTCCGCGATACGCAGTATTTT. Its translation: CASSSGTVRDTQYF. The variable domain in full, completed from reference TRBV7-6 and TRBJ2-3, reads GAGVSQSPRYKVTKRGQDVALRCDPISGHVSLYWYRQALGQGPEFLTYFNYEAQQDKSGLPNDRFSAERPEGSISTLTIQRTEQRDSAMYRCASSSGTVRDTQYFGPGTRLTVL.

The chain is built from TRBV6-5 and TRBJ2-3; 10 bases are a match to TRBD2. Germline CDR1 is MNHEY and CDR2 is SVGAGI. Unmatched junction bases numbered 5, after V lost 11 bases and J lost 3 bases. This CDR3 comprises 13 residues. Written as DNA, the CDR3 is TGTGCCTTAAAGCGGGAGGGGACAGATACGCAGTATTTT. Its protein product is CALKREGTDTQYF.

This clonotype has only a few counts. V usage is TRBV10-3 and J usage is TRBJ2-7; 8 nucleotides agree with TRBD2. CDR3 length: 14 residues. Germline CDR1 is ENHRY and CDR2 is SYGVKD. Germline trimming cut 3 bases from V and 2 bases from J; bases unmatched to any gene: 3. In DNA, the CDR3 is TGTGCCATCAGTGACGGCGGGGGGACCTACGAGCAGTACTTC. Amino acids: CAISDGGGTYEQYF.

This chain connects TRBV6-5 to TRBJ1-6; no clear D. The length of the CDR3 is 14 residues. The ends were cut back, 6 bases at V and 10 bases at J, with 16 bases in the middle. Looked up from germline, CDR1 is MNHEY and CDR2 is SVGAGI. The CDR3 DNA follows: TGTGCCAGCAGCCCCCGAGGCGGGTACTCACCCCTCCACTTT. Protein product: CASSPRGGYSPLHF.

This clonotype came up a few times. J is TRBJ1-4 and V is TRBV11-2; tentative D call: TRBD1 (6 bases). Trimming took off 5 bases at V and 4 bases at J, with 11 bases between the two ends. Germline V gene lookup returns CDR1 SGHAT and CDR2 FQNNGV. The CDR3 loop spans 14 amino acids. The CDR3 region is CASSTDRNNEKLFF. The CDR3 coding sequence is TGTGCCAGCAGCACTGACAGGAATAATGAAAAACTGTTTTTT.

This clonotype has more than one count but fewer than ten. V gene TRBV27 combines with J gene TRBJ1-1; D gene unclear. Germline V gene lookup returns CDR1 MNHEY and CDR2 SMNVEV (reference sequence). V was trimmed by 5 bases and J by 6 bases, leaving 16 bases between them. The CDR3 loop spans 14 amino acids. CDR3 bases: TGTGCCAGCAGTCCTCGCCCGGGAGCGGCTGAAGCTTTCTTT. It specifies CASSPRPGAAEAFF.

CDR3 sequence: CSVGDRDYGYTF. CDR3 in DNA: TGCAGCGTGGGGGACAGGGACTATGGCTACACCTTC. The J gene is TRBJ1-2, the V gene TRBV29-1; 9 nucleotides agree with TRBD1. CDR3 length: 12 residues. Per germline, CDR1 SQVTM and CDR2 ANQGSEA. Trimming took 6 bases from V and 3 from J; bases not matched to a gene: 2.

The rearrangement joins TRBV20-1 to TRBJ2-7, with 7 bases matching TRBD1. The CDR3 covers 13 residues. The J segment lost 3 bases and the V segment lost 6 bases, leaving 8 bases of the junction unmatched. Germline loops: CDR1 DFQATT, CDR2 SNEGSKA (reference sequence). CDR3 coding DNA: TGCAGTGCCCATTGGACAGGAGGCTACGAGCAGTACTTC. Protein product: CSAHWTGGYEQYF.

This clonotype came up many times. This chain joins TRBV6-5 and TRBJ2-7; a possible D gene is TRBD2 (6 bases). The CDR3 consists of 14 residues. Germline CDR1 is MNHEY and CDR2 is SVGAGI. With 4 bases removed from V and 4 bases from J, the gap between germline ends came to 14 bases. CDR3 bases: TGTGCCAGCAGTTTGGTCGGGGGTGGATACGAGCAGTACTTC. Translating gives CASSLVGGGYEQYF.

The CDR3 sequence: CASSQGPGLDYEQYF. The CDR3 nucleotides are TGCGCCAGCAGCCAAGGCCCCGGGCTGGACTACGAGCAGTACTTC. The J gene is TRBJ2-7, the V gene TRBV4-1; D remains ambiguous. The ends were cut back, 1 base at V and 3 bases at J, with 13 bases in the middle. CDR1 is MGHRA and CDR2 is YSYEKL in the germline V gene. This CDR3 has 15 residues.

The chain employs TRBV7-9 and TRBJ2-7; unclear D gene. Trimming shortened V by 2 bases and J by 3 bases, and 11 bases separated the two germline ends. The germline V gene has CDR1 SEHNR and CDR2 FQNEAQ (reference sequence). This CDR3 comprises 14 residues. The CDR3 loop is CASSLSNKVYEQYF. DNA of the CDR3: TGTGCCAGCAGCTTATCCAACAAGGTCTACGAGCAGTACTTC. The whole variable domain, filled in from reference TRBV7-9 and TRBJ2-7, reads DTGVSQNPRHKITKRGQNVTFRCDPISEHNRLYWYRQTLGQGPEFLTYFQNEAQLEKSRLLSDRFSAERPKGSFSTLEIQRTEQGDSAMYLCASSLSNKVYEQYFGPGTRLTVT.

This chain uses TRBV23-1 with TRBJ1-3; no clear D gene. TRBV23-1 is noted as an ORF with a role that remains uncertain. Deletions cut 3 bases from V and 0 bases from J, with 15 bases between. The CDR3 contains 17 residues. In DNA, the CDR3 is TGCGCCAGCAGTCACGGCGGAATTATTCCCTCTGGAAACACCATATATTTT. Translating gives CASSHGGIIPSGNTIYF.